The T cell receptor beta chain under discussion was sequenced for a study of long-term antiretroviral therapy in people with HIV. Germline lookup yields CDR1 SGHTS and CDR2 YDEGEE. V was pared by 1 base and J by 9 bases, with 4 bases between. The CDR3 has 10 residues. The assay used was immunoSEQ (version v3.0), run at survey level. Some clones are missing from TCRdb's copy, which holds only in-frame ones; the method was immunoSEQ multiplex PCR. The repertoire holds 13,000 to 15,000 clones, with over 70% as singletons. Every sample had about 0.9-10 million cryopreserved PBMC in it before DNA extraction.

Sequencing used unsorted PBMCs, obtained 1.3 years before starting antiretroviral therapy. The source of this sequence is a middle-aged man with HIV. The chain carries TRBV5-8 and TRBJ1-2; D is unresolved. The CDR3 sequence: CASSLRSYTF. The CDR3 coding sequence is TGTGCCAGCAGCTTGAGGAGCTACACCTTC.